This T cell receptor (beta chain) derives from a study of early T cells in non-severe SARS-CoV-2 infection. Study-level information: The study sequenced bulk RNA from unsorted whole blood, with chains unpaired. Study-wide findings and caveats: Clonotype matching in VDJdb favored anti-spike CD8 responses and did not capture private and CD4 specificities.

Attachment of unique molecular identifiers to individual cDNA molecules was performed. TCRdb fed the 5' RACE reads into MiXCR, producing one record per CDR3 protein. The sample lists about 64,000 distinct CDR3 sequences; around 18% were seen once. V lost 5 bases and J lost 7; bases outside the gene matches: 10. The CDR3 has 14 residues. Turning to this clonotype: The target antigen is unknown.

The origin of this receptor is an adult who was a healthcare worker with PCR-confirmed SARS-CoV-2 infection or an uninfected control (not recorded which). The specimen was whole blood, collected at baseline. This chain connects TRBV12-3 or TRBV12-4 to TRBJ1-1, with 7 bases identical to TRBD1. CDR3 coding DNA: TGTGCCAGCAGTCGTATACAGGGGATCGGTGAAGCTTTCTTT. This sequence encodes CASSRIQGIGEAFF.